Following are 20 T cell receptor beta chains from one sample sequenced in a study of spatial heterogeneity in lung cancer. TCRdb ran MiXCR on the 5' RACE reads and lists one entry per CDR3 protein. The repertoire consists of about 95,000 distinct CDR3 sequences, with around 10% occurring once and the leading ten covering 6.9%. Time point given: sample taken at primary tumor resection. Unsorted whole RNA samples from tumor, nontumor lung or frozen PBMC were sequenced. This material consisted of PBMCs, taken at surgery. Receptors originate from a male donor with early-stage non-small cell lung cancer.

There are many counts of this clonotype. The chain recombines TRBV29-1 with TRBJ2-7; D is unclear. The CDR3 length is 8 residues. The V end was cut by 8 bases, the J end by 6 bases, with 5 bases between. Germline V gene lookup returns CDR1 SQVTM and CDR2 ANQGSEA. The CDR3 DNA reads TGCAGCCCCGTCGAGCAGTACTTC. As protein: CSPVEQYF.

This clonotype turned up a few times. The J gene is TRBJ2-7, the V gene TRBV29-1; D is undetermined. This CDR3 has 12 amino acids. V lost 4 bases to trimming and J lost 0 bases, with 7 bases between them. Germline CDR1 is SQVTM and CDR2 is ANQGSEA. This chain's CDR3 is CSVVGVSYEQYF. CDR3 nucleotide sequence: TGCAGCGTTGTCGGAGTCTCCTACGAGCAGTACTTC.

This clonotype was seen repeatedly, ten times or more. The rearrangement joins TRBV4-3 to TRBJ2-7; TRBD1 aligns across 11 bases. V lost 4 bases and J lost 4; bases outside the gene matches: 6. The CDR3 has 15 residues. Germline CDR1 LGHNA, CDR2 YSLEER. The CDR3 reads CASSPGTGGRYEQYF. CDR3 coding DNA: TGCGCCAGCAGCCCCGGGACAGGGGGTCGGTACGAGCAGTACTTC.

This clonotype was picked up a small number of times. This rearrangement joins TRBV27 to TRBJ2-1, with 7 bases that match TRBD2. This CDR3 has 14 amino acids. Unmatched junction bases numbered 3, after V lost 7 bases and J lost 0 bases. The V gene's germline CDR1 is MNHEY and CDR2 SMNVEV (reference sequence). CDR3 DNA: TGTGCCAGCACGTGGGGGGGCTCCTACAATGAGCAGTTCTTC. This sequence encodes CASTWGGSYNEQFF.

V and J are TRBV20-1 and TRBJ2-3, with a possible D match to TRBD2 (5 bases). This CDR3 has 15 residues. V was pared by 0 bases and J by 2 bases, with 12 bases between. Germline V gives CDR1 DFQATT, CDR2 SNEGSKA (reference sequence). The CDR3 spells CSARDSTMNTDTQYF. In DNA, the CDR3 is TGCAGTGCTAGAGATTCGACTATGAACACAGATACGCAGTATTTT.

The chain recombines TRBV18 with TRBJ2-3, with D possibly TRBD2 on 6 matching bases. The germline gives CDR1 KGHSH, CDR2 LQKENI. CDR3 length: 15 amino acids. Trimming removed 4 bases at V and 4 bases at J, with 15 bases between. CDR3 DNA sequence: TGTGCCAGCTCACACGAGGCCAGGGAGGCAGATACGCAGTATTTT. Translating gives CASSHEAREADTQYF. The variable domain in full, with the rest retrieved from reference TRBV18 and TRBJ2-3, is NAGVMQNPRHLVRRRGQEARLRCSPMKGHSHVYWYRQLPEEGLKFMVYLQKENIIDESGMPKERFSAEFPKEGPSILRIQQVVRGDSAAYFCASSHEAREADTQYFGPGTRLTVL.

This chain uses TRBV2 with TRBJ2-5, with a tentative D call TRBD2 (7 bases). The CDR3 is made up of 15 amino acids. Per germline, CDR1 SNHLY and CDR2 FYNNEI. V lost 0 bases and J lost 3, with 11 bases in between. CDR3 nucleotides: TGTGCCAGCAGTGAAGCGCGGGGGCGGGAAGAGACCCAGTACTTC. It yields the protein CASSEARGREETQYF. Full variable domain (outside the CDR3, taken from reference TRBV2 and TRBJ2-5): EPEVTQTPSHQVTQMGQEVILRCVPISNHLYFYWYRQILGQKVEFLVSFYNNEISEKSEIFDDQFSVERPDGSNFTLKIRSTKLEDSAMYFCASSEARGREETQYFGPGTRLLVL.

The J gene is TRBJ2-3, the V gene TRBV3-1; no firm D call. Germline CDR1 LGHDT, CDR2 YNNKEL (reference sequence). V was trimmed by 3 bases and J by 2 bases, leaving 6 bases between them. The CDR3 loop spans 13 amino acids. The CDR3 coding sequence is TGTGCCAGCAGCCACCTCTTCACAGATACGCAGTATTTT. Amino acids: CASSHLFTDTQYF.

This clonotype was counted only a few times. This chain connects TRBV2 to TRBJ1-5; 7 positions agree with TRBD1. V shed 6 bases, J shed 7 bases, and the junction held 9 bases outside the gene matches. This CDR3 is 14 amino acids long. Looked up from germline, CDR1 is SNHLY and CDR2 is FYNNEI. Here the CDR3 DNA reads TGTGCCAGCAGGTCCGACAGGGAAGTCCAGCCCCAGCATTTT. Amino acids: CASRSDREVQPQHF.

This clonotype has at least ten counts. This rearrangement joins TRBV4-1 to TRBJ1-1, with TRBD1 matching over 9 bases. Germline V gene sequence: CDR1 MGHRA, CDR2 YSYEKL. The CDR3 spans 16 residues. V shed 6 bases and J 7 bases; nucleotides not matched to a gene: 15. CDR3: CASSPRAWDRAHEAFF. The CDR3, as DNA: TGCGCCAGCAGTCCTCGCGCCTGGGACAGGGCACATGAAGCTTTCTTT.

This clonotype was detected ten times or more. The V and J genes are TRBV7-9 and TRBJ2-1; D is possibly TRBD2 (5 bases). The CDR3 has 16 residues. The germline V gene has CDR1 SEHNR and CDR2 FQNEAQ (reference sequence). The V end lost 5 bases, the J end lost 0 bases, and 14 bases lay between the germline ends. The CDR3 DNA sequence: TGTGCCAGCAGCGGGCGGACTCCCTCCTCCTACAATGAGCAGTTCTTC. This codes for CASSGRTPSSYNEQFF.

This clonotype was counted at least ten times. The gene calls are TRBV12-3 or TRBV12-4 and TRBJ1-5; 10 positions match TRBD1. Unmatched junction bases numbered 7, after V lost 5 bases and J lost 0 bases. The CDR3 is 17 residues long. The CDR3, as DNA: TGTGCCAGCAGTCTGACAGGGGGCGCGTATAGCAATCAGCCCCAGCATTTT. Its translation: CASSLTGGAYSNQPQHF.

This clonotype was detected ten times or more. V usage is TRBV7-9 and J usage is TRBJ2-1; 11 nucleotides line up with TRBD2. The V and J ends lost 6 bases and 4 bases, in that order; junction bases with no gene match: 5. CDR1 and CDR2 (germline): SEHNR, FQNEAQ (reference sequence). This CDR3 is built from 15 residues. CDR3 nucleotide sequence: TGTGCCAGCAGTCCCCTAGCGGGGGGTTACAATGAGCAGTTCTTC. It is translated as CASSPLAGGYNEQFF.

The V gene is TRBV9, the J gene TRBJ2-3; perhaps TRBD2 as D (6 bases). Germline CDR1 reads SGDLS; CDR2 reads YYNGEE. This CDR3 has 16 amino acids. The V gene lost 0 bases and the J gene lost 5 bases, with 16 bases spanning the gap. This CDR3 reads CASSVASGGEVDTQYF. CDR3 nucleotides: TGTGCCAGCAGCGTAGCTTCCGGGGGAGAGGTAGATACGCAGTATTTT.

This clonotype occurred a few times. This CDR3 reads CASSYGLAKRETQYF. Here the CDR3 DNA reads TGTGCCAGCAGCTATGGACTAGCGAAGCGGGAGACCCAGTACTTC. The gene calls are TRBV6-2 or TRBV6-3 and TRBJ2-5; 9 nucleotides align to TRBD2. CDR1 MNHEY and CDR2 SVGEGT come from the germline V gene. CDR3 length: 15 amino acids. Trimming took 6 bases from V and 5 from J; bases not matched to a gene: 10.

This clonotype was counted only a few times. This chain connects TRBV11-2 to TRBJ2-1; D unclear. Trimming took off 0 bases at V and 4 bases at J, with 7 bases between the two ends. The CDR3 sequence is 14 residues long. CDR1 is SGHAT, CDR2 FQNNGV, per germline. The CDR3 bases are TGTGCCAGCAGCTTAGAACTACCTTACAATGAGCAGTTCTTC. Residues: CASSLELPYNEQFF.

This clonotype was detected many times. The DNA of the CDR3 is TGTGCCAGCAGACCGGGACTCCTCGGCGAGCAGTACTTC. As protein: CASRPGLLGEQYF. The chain uses TRBV27 and TRBJ2-7; perhaps TRBD2 as D (6 bases). Germline CDR1 MNHEY, CDR2 SMNVEV (reference sequence). CDR3 length: 13 residues. V was cut by 6 bases and J by 6 bases, with 15 bases left in between.

This clonotype has a handful of counts. The rearrangement uses TRBV6-1 and TRBJ2-7; D possibly matches TRBD1 or TRBD2 (5 bases each). Trimming pared 7 bases from V and 2 bases from J, leaving 12 bases between. CDR3 length equals 13 residues. CDR1 and CDR2 from the germline V gene are MNHNS and SASEGT. In DNA, the CDR3 is TGTGCCAGCACCCGGGACCTCACCTACGAGCAGTACTTC. It codes for CASTRDLTYEQYF.

This clonotype was observed at least ten times. CDR3 region: CAWSGGTTEAFF. The DNA of the CDR3 is TGTGCCTGGAGCGGGGGGACCACTGAAGCTTTCTTT. This sequence joins TRBV30 and TRBJ1-1; D might be TRBD1 (5 bases). The CDR3 is 12 amino acids. V lost 3 bases and J lost 4, with 9 bases in between. CDR1 and CDR2 from the germline V gene are GTSNPN and SVGIG (reference sequence).

This clonotype was counted at least ten times. The genes are TRBV14 and TRBJ1-1; unclear D gene. The V end lost 0 bases, the J end lost 1 base, and 6 bases lay between the germline ends. CDR1 is SGHDN and CDR2 is FVKESK in the germline V gene. The CDR3 is made up of 14 amino acids. The CDR3 spells CASSQDLRNTEAFF. The CDR3 DNA follows: TGTGCCAGCAGCCAAGATCTCAGGAACACTGAAGCTTTCTTT.